This T cell receptor beta chain was identified in a study of blood T cell repertoires in COVID-19. Overall study context: Samples came from the United States, Italy and Spain, spanning acute and convalescent COVID-19. The cDNA or gDNA used as material had been derived from T cells, B-cell-depleted T cells, or PBMCs.

This CDR3 has 13 amino acids. The V and J ends lost 6 bases and 7 bases respectively, with 13 bases between them. Germline V lookup: CDR1 ENHRY, CDR2 SYGVKD. Original processing notes: Estimates of nucleated cell counts were drawn from the amplification of reference gene primers. This table comes from immunoSEQ multiplex PCR, and its TCRdb copy is limited to in-frame clones, with some not included. The V and J calls and the clone size are those of that table, but D and trimming were determined from the DNA. The profile shows about 56,000 clones, around 80% of them singletons. This receptor was taken from a woman at least 80 years old with acute or convalescent COVID-19. The J gene is TRBJ1-5, the V gene TRBV10-3; tentative D call: TRBD1 (6 bases). The source material was peripheral blood. CDR3 nucleotide sequence: TGTGCCATCAGCCGACAGGAAACCCAGCCCCAGCATTTT. It is translated as CAISRQETQPQHF.